This TCR beta chain emerged from a study of CD8 T cells in Susac syndrome. Negative isolation was used for CD8+ and CD4+ T cells and FACS enrichment for TEMRA cells. CDR1 and CDR2 from the germline V gene are MNHEY and SMNVEV (reference sequence). J lost 3 bases, V lost 6 bases, and 10 bases had no gene match. This CDR3 is built from 15 residues. Random-hexamer reverse transcription was applied to roughly 0.45 to 1 ug RNA. Across 54 Vbeta and 13 Jbeta, immunoSEQ multiplex PCR amplified TCR beta CDR3. TCRdb re-derived calls from the immunoSEQ multiplex PCR reads in MiXCR, one entry per CDR3 protein. This table holds more than 55,000 distinct CDR3 sequences, 96% found once.

Specimen: CD4+ T cells from PBMCs. The chain carries TRBV27 and TRBJ2-7; 8 bases line up with TRBD1. This clonotype was obtained from a human donor with multiple sclerosis. Written as DNA, the CDR3 is TGTGCCAGCAGCTTCGCCCGGACAGGGCACTACGAGCAGTACTTC. It is translated as CASSFARTGHYEQYF.